Listed below are T cell receptor beta chains from one sample, sequenced in a study of blood T cell repertoires in COVID-19. Sequencing used immunoSEQ multiplex PCR; TCRdb keeps in-frame clones, though not all of them. Of 300,000 or so clones listed, approximately 83% are singletons. Sequencing was carried out using PBMCs or T cells enriched from blood (not recorded which). The receptors here all came from a woman in her 40s with acute COVID-19. The CDR3 runs from the conserved cysteine through the conserved F or W.

CDR3aa,v_gene
CASSQSRGQGPFNEQFF,TRBV16
CASSLDRGKISGYTF,TRBV18
CAIAPAGGGSYEQYF,TRBV10-3
CSVTAGTGNQPQHF,TRBV29-1
CASSQEPQSPEPQHF,TRBV4-1
CASSIGDRNSPLHF,TRBV19
CASSPPTIHGPQHF,TRBV3-1/TRBV3-2
CASSYSTRTGGNQPQHF,TRBV6-2/TRBV6-3
CASSDQGARNSPLHF,TRBV25-1
CASSFSQGGGYTF,TRBV6-5
CASSKGGEPNTEAFF,TRBV6-5
CASSPWTSGSWDEQFF,TRBV7-2
CASSQSSGGLQETQYF,TRBV4-2
CASSVEGLGYEQYF,TRBV9
CASSPTGNQPQHF,TRBV27
CAISDRTGVGNTIYF,TRBV10-3
CASSQMGQGLAGELFF,TRBV14
CSASSGIFTDTQYF,TRBV20-1
CASSPQNPGLSTDTQYF,TRBV18
CASSQDRYNSPLHF,TRBV4-2
CASSYNPGTGEYLPMNTEAFF,TRBV28
CASSVGPNSGANVLTF,TRBV9
CASSSYRITTNEKLFF,TRBV27
CSVALAGGYEQYF,TRBV29-1
CASSLLAGGQNEQFF,TRBV28
CASSPGLSNSPLHF,TRBV5-4
CASSVGGSNQPQHF,TRBV9
CAISESRLGETNQPQHF,TRBV10-3
CASRGSGGNEKLFF,TRBV19
CASSLGQNYGYTF,TRBV5-4
CASSRSGGTDTQYF,TRBV28
CASSPNRGLIKNTEAFF,TRBV18
CASSSVAGQGTQPQHF,TRBV28
CASRDRDGTGELFF,TRBV11-2
CASSPSGQPQHF,TRBV10-2
CSVEVWGAETQYF,TRBV29-1
CASSPWGEAEQFF,TRBV3-1/TRBV3-2
CASSLGWRGTEAFF,TRBV7-3
CASSVAAGWNEKLFF,TRBV9
CASSLGTGVGSEQYF,TRBV9
CASTPRGNQETQYF,TRBV19
CASSLGDRGNEQFF,TRBV7-2
CASRGTGVDTEAFF,TRBV21-1
CASSAMNEQFF,TRBV2
CASSSETPREQYF,TRBV28
CASSTPQGLNEQFF,TRBV9